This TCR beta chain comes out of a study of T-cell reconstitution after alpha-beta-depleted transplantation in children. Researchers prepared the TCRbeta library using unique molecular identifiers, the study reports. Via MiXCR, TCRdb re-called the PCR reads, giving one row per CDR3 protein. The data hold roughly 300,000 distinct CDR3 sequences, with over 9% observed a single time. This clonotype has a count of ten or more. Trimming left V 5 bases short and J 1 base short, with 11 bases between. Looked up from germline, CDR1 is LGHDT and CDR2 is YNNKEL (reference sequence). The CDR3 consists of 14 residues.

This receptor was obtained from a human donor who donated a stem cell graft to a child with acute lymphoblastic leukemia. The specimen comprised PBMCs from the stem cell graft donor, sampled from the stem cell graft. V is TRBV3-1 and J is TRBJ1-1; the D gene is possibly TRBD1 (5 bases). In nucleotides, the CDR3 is TGTGCCAGCAGCTTTTCTGGGGGGAACACTGAAGCTTTCTTT. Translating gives CASSFSGGNTEAFF. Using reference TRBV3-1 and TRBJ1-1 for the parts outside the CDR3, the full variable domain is DTAVSQTPKYLVTQMGNDKSIKCEQNLGHDTMYWYKQDSKKFLKIMFSYNNKELIINETVPNRFSPKSPDKAHLNLHINSLELGDSAVYFCASSFSGGNTEAFFGQGTRLTVV.